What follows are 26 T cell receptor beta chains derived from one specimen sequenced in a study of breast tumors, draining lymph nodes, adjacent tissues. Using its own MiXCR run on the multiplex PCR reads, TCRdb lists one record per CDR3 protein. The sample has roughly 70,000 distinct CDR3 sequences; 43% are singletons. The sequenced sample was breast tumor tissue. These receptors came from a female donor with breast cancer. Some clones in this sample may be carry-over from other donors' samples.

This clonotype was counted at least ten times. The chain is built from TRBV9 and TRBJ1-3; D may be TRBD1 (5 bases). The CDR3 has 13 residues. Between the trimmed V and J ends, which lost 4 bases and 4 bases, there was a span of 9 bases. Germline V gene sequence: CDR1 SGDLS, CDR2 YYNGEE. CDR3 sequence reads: CASSQTEGNTIYF. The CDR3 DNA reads TGTGCCAGCAGCCAGACAGAGGGAAACACCATATATTTT. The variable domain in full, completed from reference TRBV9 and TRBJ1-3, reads DSGVTQTPKHLITATGQRVTLRCSPRSGDLSVYWYQQSLDQGLQFLIQYYNGEERAKGNILERFSAQQFPDLHSELNLSSLELGDSALYFCASSQTEGNTIYFGEGSWLTVV.

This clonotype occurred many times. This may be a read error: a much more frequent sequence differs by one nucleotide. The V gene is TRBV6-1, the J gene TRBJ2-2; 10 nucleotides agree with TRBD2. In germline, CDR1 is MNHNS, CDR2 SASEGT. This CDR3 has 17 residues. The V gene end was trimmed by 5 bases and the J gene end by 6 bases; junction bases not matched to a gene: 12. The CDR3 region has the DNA TGTGCCAGCAGTCTACTCGTAGCGGGAGGTGGGGCCGGGGAGCTGTTTTTT. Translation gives CASSLLVAGGGAGELFF.

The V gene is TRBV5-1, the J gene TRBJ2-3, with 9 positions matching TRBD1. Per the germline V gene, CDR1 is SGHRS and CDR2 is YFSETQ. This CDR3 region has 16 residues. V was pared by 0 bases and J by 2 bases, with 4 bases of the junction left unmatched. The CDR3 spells CASSLAGTGFTDTQYF. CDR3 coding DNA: TGCGCCAGCAGCTTGGCCGGGACAGGGTTCACAGATACGCAGTATTTT.

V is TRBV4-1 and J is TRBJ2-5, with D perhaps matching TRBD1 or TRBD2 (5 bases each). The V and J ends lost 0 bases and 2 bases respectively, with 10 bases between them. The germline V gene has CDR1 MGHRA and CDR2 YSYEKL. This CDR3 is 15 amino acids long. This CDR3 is CASSQERGPQETQYF. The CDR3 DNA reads TGCGCCAGCAGCCAAGAGAGGGGACCTCAAGAGACCCAGTACTTC.

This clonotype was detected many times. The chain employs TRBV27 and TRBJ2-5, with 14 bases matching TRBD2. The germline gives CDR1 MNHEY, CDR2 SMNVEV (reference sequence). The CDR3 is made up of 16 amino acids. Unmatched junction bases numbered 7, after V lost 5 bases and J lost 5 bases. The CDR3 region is CASSHWTSGGLETQYF. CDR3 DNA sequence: TGTGCCAGCAGTCACTGGACTAGCGGGGGGTTGGAGACCCAGTACTTC.

The CDR3 sequence: CASSYTGAGKNTEAFF. Written as DNA, the CDR3 is TGTGCCAGCAGTTACACGGGGGCAGGGAAGAACACTGAAGCTTTCTTT. V is TRBV6-5 and J is TRBJ1-1, with D perhaps TRBD1 (6 bases). V was cut by 2 bases and J by 1 base, with 14 bases left in between. This CDR3 comprises 16 residues. CDR1 is MNHEY, CDR2 SVGAGI, per germline.

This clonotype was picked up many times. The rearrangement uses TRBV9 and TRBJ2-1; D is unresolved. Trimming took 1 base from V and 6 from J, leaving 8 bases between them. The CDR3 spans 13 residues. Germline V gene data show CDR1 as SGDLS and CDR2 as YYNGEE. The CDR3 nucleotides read TGTGCCAGCAGCGTACGAGTTGGCAATGAGCAGTTCTTC. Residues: CASSVRVGNEQFF. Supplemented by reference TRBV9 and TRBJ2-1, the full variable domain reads DSGVTQTPKHLITATGQRVTLRCSPRSGDLSVYWYQQSLDQGLQFLIQYYNGEERAKGNILERFSAQQFPDLHSELNLSSLELGDSALYFCASSVRVGNEQFFGPGTRLTVL.

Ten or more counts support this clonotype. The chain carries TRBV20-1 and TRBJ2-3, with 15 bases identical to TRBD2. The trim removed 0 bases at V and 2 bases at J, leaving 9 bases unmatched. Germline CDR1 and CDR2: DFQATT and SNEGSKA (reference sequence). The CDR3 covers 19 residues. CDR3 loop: CSARDDGLAGGPFTDTQYF. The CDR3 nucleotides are TGCAGTGCTAGAGATGATGGACTAGCGGGGGGGCCGTTCACAGATACGCAGTATTTT.

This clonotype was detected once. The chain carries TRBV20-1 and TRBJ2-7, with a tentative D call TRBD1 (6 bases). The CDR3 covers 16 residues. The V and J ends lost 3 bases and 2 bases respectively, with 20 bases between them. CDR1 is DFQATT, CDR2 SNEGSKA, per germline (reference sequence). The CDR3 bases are TGCAGTGCTAGGACTACTCAGGGGATAGGGACCTACGAGCAGTACTTC. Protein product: CSARTTQGIGTYEQYF.

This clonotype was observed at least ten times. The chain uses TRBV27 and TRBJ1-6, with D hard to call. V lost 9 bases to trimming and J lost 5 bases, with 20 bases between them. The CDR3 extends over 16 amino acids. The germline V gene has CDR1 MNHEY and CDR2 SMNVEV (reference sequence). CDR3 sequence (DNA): TGTGCCAGTAGAAAGGGCACCCAAGGCGATAATTCACCCCTCCACTTT. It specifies CASRKGTQGDNSPLHF.

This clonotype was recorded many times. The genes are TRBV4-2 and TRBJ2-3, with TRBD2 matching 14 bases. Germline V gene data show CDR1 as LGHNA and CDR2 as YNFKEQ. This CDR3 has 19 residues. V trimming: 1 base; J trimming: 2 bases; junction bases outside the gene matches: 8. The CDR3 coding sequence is TGTGCCAGCAGCCAAGCCTACCCGGGACTAGCGGGGGACACAGATACGCAGTATTTT. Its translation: CASSQAYPGLAGDTDTQYF.

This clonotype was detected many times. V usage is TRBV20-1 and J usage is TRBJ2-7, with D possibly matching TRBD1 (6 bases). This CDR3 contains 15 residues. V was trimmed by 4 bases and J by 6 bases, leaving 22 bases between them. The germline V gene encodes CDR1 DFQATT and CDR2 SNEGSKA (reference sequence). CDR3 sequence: CSANQPMGAAGEQYF. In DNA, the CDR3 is TGCAGTGCTAACCAACCCATGGGGGCGGCCGGCGAGCAGTACTTC.

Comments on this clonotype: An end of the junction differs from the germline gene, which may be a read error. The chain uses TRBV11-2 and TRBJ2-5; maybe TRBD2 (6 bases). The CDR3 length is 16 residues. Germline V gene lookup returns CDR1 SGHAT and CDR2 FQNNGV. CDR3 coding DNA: TGTGCCAGCAGCTTACTGGGGCGGGATAGGTCGGAGACCCAGTGCTTC. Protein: CASSLLGRDRSETQCF.

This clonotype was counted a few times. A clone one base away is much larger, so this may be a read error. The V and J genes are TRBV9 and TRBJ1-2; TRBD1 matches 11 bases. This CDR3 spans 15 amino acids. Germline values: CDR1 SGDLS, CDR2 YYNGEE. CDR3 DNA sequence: TGTGCCAGCAGCGTAGGGACAGGGGGCTCCTATGGCTCCACCTTC. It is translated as CASSVGTGGSYGSTF.

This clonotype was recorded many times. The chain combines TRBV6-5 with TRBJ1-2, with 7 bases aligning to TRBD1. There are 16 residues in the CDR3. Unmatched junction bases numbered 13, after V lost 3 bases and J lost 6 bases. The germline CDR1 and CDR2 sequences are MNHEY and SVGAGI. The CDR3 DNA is TGTGCCAGCAGTTATATTGTGAGAACAGGGGAGGATGGCTACACCTTC. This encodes CASSYIVRTGEDGYTF.

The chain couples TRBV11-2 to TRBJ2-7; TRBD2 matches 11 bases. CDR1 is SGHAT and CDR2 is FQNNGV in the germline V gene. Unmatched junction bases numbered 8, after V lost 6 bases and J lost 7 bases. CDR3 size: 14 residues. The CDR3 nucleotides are TGTGCCAGCAGTCGGACTAGCGGGCGCGAGGAGCAGTACTTC. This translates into CASSRTSGREEQYF.

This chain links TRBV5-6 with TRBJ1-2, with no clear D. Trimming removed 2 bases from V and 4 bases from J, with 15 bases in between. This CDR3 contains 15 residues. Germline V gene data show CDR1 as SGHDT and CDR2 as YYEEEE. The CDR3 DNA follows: TGTGCCAGCAGCTTTCGTAGGTCGGGGAGCTATGGCTACACCTTC. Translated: CASSFRRSGSYGYTF.

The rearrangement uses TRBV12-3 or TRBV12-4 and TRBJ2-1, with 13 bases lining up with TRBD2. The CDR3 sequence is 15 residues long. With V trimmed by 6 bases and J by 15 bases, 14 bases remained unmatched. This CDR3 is CASSRTSGGAPRAFF. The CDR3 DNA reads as TGTGCCAGCAGCCGGACTAGCGGGGGTGCGCCGAGGGCGTTCTTC.

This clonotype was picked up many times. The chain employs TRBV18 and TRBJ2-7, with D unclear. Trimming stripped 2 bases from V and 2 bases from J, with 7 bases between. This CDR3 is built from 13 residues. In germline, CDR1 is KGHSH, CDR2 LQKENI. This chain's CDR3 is CASSPGPAYEQYF. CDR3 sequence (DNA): TGTGCCAGCTCACCAGGACCAGCCTACGAGCAGTACTTC. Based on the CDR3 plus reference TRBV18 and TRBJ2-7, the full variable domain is NAGVMQNPRHLVRRRGQEARLRCSPMKGHSHVYWYRQLPEEGLKFMVYLQKENIIDESGMPKERFSAEFPKEGPSILRIQQVVRGDSAAYFCASSPGPAYEQYFGPGTRLTVT.

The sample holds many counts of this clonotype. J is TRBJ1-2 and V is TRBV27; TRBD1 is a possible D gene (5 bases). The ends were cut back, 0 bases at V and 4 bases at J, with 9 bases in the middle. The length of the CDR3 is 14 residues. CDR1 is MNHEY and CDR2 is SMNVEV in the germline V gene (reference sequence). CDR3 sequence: CASSLSPGTYGYTF. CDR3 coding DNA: TGTGCCAGCAGTTTATCCCCAGGGACCTATGGCTACACCTTC.

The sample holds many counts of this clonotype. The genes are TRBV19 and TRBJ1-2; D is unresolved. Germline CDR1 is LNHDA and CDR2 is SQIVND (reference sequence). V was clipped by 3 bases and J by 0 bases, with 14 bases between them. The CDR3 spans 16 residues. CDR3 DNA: TGTGCCAGTAGTATTCAGTGGGCAGCAGCTAACTATGGCTACACCTTC. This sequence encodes CASSIQWAAANYGYTF.

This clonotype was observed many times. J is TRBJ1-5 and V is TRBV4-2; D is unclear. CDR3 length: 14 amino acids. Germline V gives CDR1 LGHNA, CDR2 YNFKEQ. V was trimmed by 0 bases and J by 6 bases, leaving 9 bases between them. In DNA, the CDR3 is TGTGCCAGCAGCCAAGATGGAAAAGTTCAGCCCCAGCATTTT. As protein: CASSQDGKVQPQHF.

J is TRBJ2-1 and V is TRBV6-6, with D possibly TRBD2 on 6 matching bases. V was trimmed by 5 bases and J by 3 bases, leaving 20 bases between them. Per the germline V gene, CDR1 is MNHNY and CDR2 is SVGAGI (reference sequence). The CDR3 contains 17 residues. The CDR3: CASSPRPGEADYNEQFF. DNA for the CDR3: TGTGCCAGCAGTCCCAGGCCGGGGGAGGCCGACTACAATGAGCAGTTCTTC.

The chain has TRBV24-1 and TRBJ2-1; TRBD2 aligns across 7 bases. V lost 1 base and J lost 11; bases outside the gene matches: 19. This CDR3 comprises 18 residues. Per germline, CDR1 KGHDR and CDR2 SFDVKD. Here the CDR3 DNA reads TGTGCCACCAGTGATTTTAAAGCGGGGAGACCGAATCGGAATAAGCAGTTCTTC. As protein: CATSDFKAGRPNRNKQFF.

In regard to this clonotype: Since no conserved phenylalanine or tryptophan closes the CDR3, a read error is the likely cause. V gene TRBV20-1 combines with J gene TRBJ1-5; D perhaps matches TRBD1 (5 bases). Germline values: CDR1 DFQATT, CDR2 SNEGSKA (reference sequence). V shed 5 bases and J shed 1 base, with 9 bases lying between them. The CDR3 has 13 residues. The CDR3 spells CSAHGGSNQPQHG. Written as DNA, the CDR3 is TGCAGTGCTCATGGGGGGAGCAATCAGCCCCAGCATGGT.

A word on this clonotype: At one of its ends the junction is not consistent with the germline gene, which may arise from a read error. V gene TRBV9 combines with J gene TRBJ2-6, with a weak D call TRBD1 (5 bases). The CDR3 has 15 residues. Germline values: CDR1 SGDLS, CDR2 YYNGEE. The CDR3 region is CASSVGFGGASVLTF. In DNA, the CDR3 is TGTGCCAGCAGCGTAGGATTTGGTGGGGCCAGCGTCCTGACTTTC.